The T cell receptor beta chain described here comes from a study of CD8 T cells in Susac syndrome. CD8+ and CD4+ T cells from blood underwent TCR beta sequencing. It was treatment-naive patients with stable or active relapsing-remitting disease who made up the multiple sclerosis controls. Negative magnetic isolation gave CD8+ and CD4+ cells; FACS enriched CD8+ TEMRA. The RNA input was roughly 0.45 to 1 ug, and it was reverse transcribed with random hexamers. By means of immunoSEQ multiplex PCR, TCR beta CDR3 spanning 54 Vbeta and 13 Jbeta underwent amplification. TCRdb independently ran MiXCR on the immunoSEQ multiplex PCR reads; one entry per CDR3 protein. The repertoire holds about 210,000 distinct CDR3 sequences, with approximately 95% as singletons. Material for sequencing was CD4+ T cells from PBMCs. The clonotype comes from a human donor with multiple sclerosis.

In DNA form, the CDR3 reads TGTGCCTGGAGCAGGGACCGGGAGACCCAGTACTTC. Translated, it gives CAWSRDRETQYF. This sequence joins TRBV30 and TRBJ2-5; the D gene could be TRBD1 or TRBD2 (5 bases each). The CDR3 extends over 12 amino acids. The V end lost 3 bases, the J end lost 5 bases, and 10 bases lay between the germline ends. Germline-derived CDR1 and CDR2 are GTSNPN and SVGIG (reference sequence).